What follows are 5 T cell receptor beta chains derived from one specimen sequenced in a study of shared clonotypes between healthy human individuals. Measured with immunoSEQ multiplex PCR; TCRdb has only the in-frame clones, and not every one. This sample has 230,000 or so clones, with 50% to 80% found just once. Sequenced: memory CD4+ T cells sorted from blood. Subset meaning: CD45RA-negative fraction. These receptors all stem from a man between 25 and 39 years old in good health.

The chain has TRBV25-1 and TRBJ2-2; 8 nucleotides match TRBD2. Germline V gene lookup returns CDR1 MGHDK and CDR2 SYGVNS. Trimming removed 3 bases from V and 7 bases from J; junction bases left unmatched: 4. The CDR3 consists of 14 residues. CDR3 sequence (DNA): TGTGCCAGCAGTGAGCCTAGCGGGTACGGGGAGCTGTTTTTT. Amino acid sequence: CASSEPSGYGELFF.

The rearrangement joins TRBV21-1 to TRBJ2-5; the D call in the table, TRBD1, was not verified against the DNA. TRBV21-1 is listed as a pseudogene. CDR3 length equals 17 residues. The CDR3 sequence: CASSKVLSGTAKETQYF. For the CDR3, the DNA is TGTGCCAGCAGCAAAGTCTTATCCGGGACAGCAAAGGAGACCCAGTACTTC.

Remarks on this clone: This could be a read error, since a much larger clone is one nucleotide away. This same CDR3 is encoded by further DNA sequences in the sample. The chain carries TRBV29-1 and TRBJ2-1; D uncertain. Germline-derived CDR1 and CDR2 are SQVTM and ANQGSEA. V was clipped by 1 base and J by 4 bases, with 2 bases between them. The CDR3 contains 11 residues. Written as DNA, the CDR3 is TGCAGCGTTGAAGGGTACAATGAGCAGTTCTTC. Translating it yields CSVEGYNEQFF.

CDR3 loop: CASSQGVTRTSFEQFF. DNA for the CDR3: TGCGCCAGCAGCCAAGGGGTTACCCGGACTAGCTTTGAGCAGTTCTTC. The chain links TRBV4-3 to TRBJ2-1; 8 bases align to TRBD2. V dropped 1 base and J dropped 9; count of bases not matched to a gene: 11. This CDR3 has 16 residues. Per germline, CDR1 LGHNA and CDR2 YSLEER.

This clone was detected once. The V and J genes are TRBV5-1 and TRBJ1-4; a possible D gene is TRBD1 (6 bases). Germline V gene lookup returns CDR1 SGHRS and CDR2 YFSETQ. The V end was cut by 1 base, the J end by 10 bases, with 20 bases between. This CDR3 is 16 amino acids long. The CDR3 protein is CASSLSGDSSKGKLFF. CDR3 nucleotide sequence: TGCGCCAGCAGCTTGTCAGGGGATTCTTCGAAGGGAAAACTGTTTTTT.